What follows are 20 T cell receptor beta chains derived from one specimen sequenced in a study of radiation and T cells in renal cell carcinoma. TCRdb keeps only in-frame clones here, not all; method: immunoSEQ multiplex PCR. This table has roughly 100,000 clones, 65% to 85% appearing once. Time point indicated: baseline pretreatment blood. Treatment: 15 Gy SBRT to primary tumor, nephrectomy 4 weeks later. Here the sequenced sample was blood, taken from a patient whose treatment included radiotherapy and nephrectomy. These receptors all come from a man aged 60 to 75 with renal cell carcinoma.

The J gene is TRBJ2-7, the V gene TRBV4-3; TRBD2 is a possible D gene (6 bases). Trimming pared 2 bases from V and 0 bases from J, leaving 11 bases between. Germline values: CDR1 LGHNA, CDR2 YSLEER. The CDR3 totals 15 residues. The CDR3 loop reads CASSQRLVDSYEQYF. CDR3 DNA sequence: TGCGCCAGCAGCCAACGACTAGTTGACTCCTACGAGCAGTACTTC.

This rearrangement joins TRBV29-1 to TRBJ1-5, with a tentative D call TRBD1 (6 bases). Trimming shortened V by 4 bases and J by 7 bases, and 14 bases separated the two germline ends. The CDR3 totals 13 residues. The germline gives CDR1 SQVTM, CDR2 ANQGSEA. CDR3 nucleotides: TGCAGCGTTGCAGACAGGAACGACCAGCCCCAGCATTTT. It translates to CSVADRNDQPQHF.

The rearrangement uses TRBV11-2 and TRBJ2-6; the D call may be TRBD1 or TRBD2 (5 bases each). This CDR3 contains 17 residues. The V end lost 3 bases, the J end lost 0 bases, and 12 bases lay between the germline ends. Germline assignment: CDR1 SGHAT and CDR2 FQNNGV. The CDR3, as DNA: TGTGCCAGCAGCTTTCGGGGCATCAACTCTGGGGCCAACGTCCTGACTTTC. Translating gives CASSFRGINSGANVLTF.

The sample holds a few counts of this clone. J is TRBJ2-3 and V is TRBV11-3; D perhaps matches TRBD1 (6 bases). Germline CDR1 and CDR2: SGHNT and YENEEA. Trimming pared 3 bases from V and 2 bases from J, leaving 9 bases between. The CDR3 consists of 14 residues. This CDR3 reads CASSLGAYTDTQYF. CDR3 bases: TGTGCCAGCAGCTTGGGGGCATACACAGATACGCAGTATTTT.

V is TRBV7-7 and J is TRBJ2-1; the match to TRBD2 covers 12 bases. The CDR3 extends over 17 amino acids. Germline V gene lookup returns CDR1 SSHAT and CDR2 FNYEAQ (reference sequence). V trimming: 4 bases; J trimming: 4 bases; junction bases outside the gene matches: 8. The CDR3 DNA follows: TGTGCCAGCAGCTCTAGTCTACTAGCGGGAGGATACAATGAGCAGTTCTTC. Translation: CASSSSLLAGGYNEQFF.

Comment on this clone: One end of the junction varies from germline; a read error may be responsible. The chain employs TRBV10-1 and TRBJ1-1; 9 positions agree with TRBD1. The germline gives CDR1 WNHNN, CDR2 SYGVQD (reference sequence). The CDR3 length is 16 residues. Written as DNA, the CDR3 is TGCGCCAGCAGTGATCATCGGACAGGGGTGAATACTGAAGCTTTCTTT. Translation gives CASSDHRTGVNTEAFF.

V is TRBV7-2 and J is TRBJ1-2, with D perhaps matching TRBD1 (5 bases). Germline CDR1 is SGHTA and CDR2 is FQGNSA. This CDR3 spans 13 amino acids. V gave up 5 bases and J gave up 4 bases, with 11 bases separating them. CDR3 loop: CASSTGRSYGYTF. The CDR3 bases are TGTGCCAGCAGCACGGGACGGTCCTATGGCTACACCTTC.

The rearrangement uses TRBV7-9 and TRBJ2-7, with D hard to call. The germline V gene has CDR1 SEHNR and CDR2 FQNEAQ (reference sequence). The CDR3 consists of 13 residues. The ends were cut back, 5 bases at V and 3 bases at J, with 11 bases in the middle. The CDR3 nucleotides read TGTGCCAGCAGCACAACACGGATCTACGAGCAGTACTTC. Its protein is CASSTTRIYEQYF.

The CDR3 is CASSQGKGWNTEAFF. The CDR3 DNA is TGTGCCAGCAGCCAAGGAAAAGGGTGGAACACTGAAGCTTTCTTT. The chain employs TRBV14 and TRBJ1-1; D ambiguous. Germline CDR1 and CDR2: SGHDN and FVKESK. V lost 1 base, J lost 1 base, and 10 bases lay in between. The CDR3 covers 15 residues.

This clone came up once. The rearrangement links TRBV2 to TRBJ1-2; tentatively, D is TRBD1 (5 bases). This CDR3 has 13 amino acids. The germline V and J ends were trimmed by 1 base and 5 bases, with 8 bases remaining between them. Per germline, CDR1 SNHLY and CDR2 FYNNEI. The chain's CDR3 is CASSEGGSYGYTF. The DNA of the CDR3 is TGTGCCAGCAGTGAAGGGGGCAGTTATGGCTACACCTTC.

V usage is TRBV5-1 and J usage is TRBJ2-2; the D gene is possibly TRBD1 (5 bases). Germline loops: CDR1 SGHRS, CDR2 YFSETQ. This CDR3 is built from 15 residues. The germline V and J ends were trimmed by 3 bases and 2 bases, with 11 bases remaining between them. This CDR3 reads CASSSHRTNTGELFF. CDR3 coding DNA: TGCGCCAGCAGCTCGCACAGGACCAACACCGGGGAGCTGTTTTTT. Supplemented by reference TRBV5-1 and TRBJ2-2, the full variable domain reads KAGVTQTPRYLIKTRGQQVTLSCSPISGHRSVSWYQQTPGQGLQFLFEYFSETQRNKGNFPGRFSGRQFSNSRSEMNVSTLELGDSALYLCASSSHRTNTGELFFGEGSRLTVL.

V usage is TRBV27 and J usage is TRBJ1-1, with D hard to call. Trimming cost V 5 bases and J 3 bases, with 10 bases left between them. Germline V gene lookup returns CDR1 MNHEY and CDR2 SMNVEV (reference sequence). The length of the CDR3 is 13 residues. For the CDR3, the DNA is TGTGCCAGCAGTCCCAGAAGGTACACTGAAGCTTTCTTT. Its protein is CASSPRRYTEAFF.

This clone was picked up many times. The chain joins TRBV28 to TRBJ2-7, with D perhaps matching TRBD2 (5 bases). The CDR3 has 14 amino acids. The ends were cut back, 6 bases at V and 1 base at J, with 13 bases in the middle. CDR1 MDHEN and CDR2 SYDVKM come from the germline V gene. CDR3 in amino acids: CASRAREESYEQYF. In nucleotides, the CDR3 is TGTGCCAGCAGGGCGAGGGAAGAATCCTACGAGCAGTACTTC. Full variable domain (remainder filled in from reference TRBV28 and TRBJ2-7): DVKVTQSSRYLVKRTGEKVFLECVQDMDHENMFWYRQDPGLGLRLIYFSYDVKMKEKGDIPEGYSVSREKKERFSLILESASTNQTSMYLCASRAREESYEQYFGPGTRLTVT.

The CDR3 here is CASSVIAGETDTQYF. CDR3 in DNA: TGTGCCAGCAGCGTGATAGCGGGAGAGACAGATACGCAGTATTTT. The genes are TRBV7-9 and TRBJ2-3, with 9 bases aligning to TRBD2. Per germline, CDR1 SEHNR and CDR2 FQNEAQ (reference sequence). V shed 5 bases and J 3 bases; nucleotides not matched to a gene: 6. The CDR3 is 15 residues long.

The chain joins TRBV29-1 to TRBJ1-2; weak D call: TRBD1 (5 bases). The CDR3 runs 12 residues. The V end was cut by 7 bases, the J end by 5 bases, with 14 bases between. CDR1 is SQVTM, CDR2 ANQGSEA, per germline. The CDR3 here is CSDRGTVYGYTF. CDR3 DNA: TGCAGCGACCGCGGGACGGTATATGGCTACACCTTC. The entire variable domain, with the rest obtained from reference TRBV29-1 and TRBJ1-2, is as follows: SAVISQKPSRDICQRGTSLTIQCQVDSQVTMMFWYRQQPGQSLTLIATANQGSEATYESGFVIDKFPISRPNLTFSTLTVSNMSPEDSSIYLCSDRGTVYGYTFGSGTRLTVV.

The chain employs TRBV4-1 and TRBJ2-7, with 9 bases aligning to TRBD1. CDR1 is MGHRA and CDR2 is YSYEKL in the germline V gene. This CDR3 contains 16 residues. The trim removed 5 bases at V and 2 bases at J, leaving 10 bases unmatched. CDR3 coding DNA: TGCGCCAGCAGCTCTCAATGGGACAGGGAGGCCTACGAGCAGTACTTC. Translated, it gives CASSSQWDREAYEQYF.

This chain connects TRBV27 to TRBJ2-3; no definite D call. Looked up from germline, CDR1 is MNHEY and CDR2 is SMNVEV (reference sequence). The V end lost 0 bases, the J end lost 4 bases, and 2 bases lay between the germline ends. The CDR3 covers 12 residues. CDR3 in amino acids: CASSLSPDTQYF. The CDR3 nucleotides are TGTGCCAGCAGTTTATCGCCAGATACGCAGTATTTT.

Here the CDR3 reads CASSPGTFNTEQYF. The CDR3 DNA reads TGCGCCAGCAGCCCGGGGACTTTCAATACGGAGCAGTACTTC. The chain has TRBV4-3 and TRBJ2-7, with TRBD2 as a possible D gene (6 bases). The CDR3 consists of 14 residues. Looked up from germline, CDR1 is LGHNA and CDR2 is YSLEER. V was trimmed by 4 bases and J by 7 bases, leaving 17 bases between them.

The chain has TRBV9 and TRBJ1-1, with D hard to call. V lost 7 bases and J lost 1, with 2 bases in between. From germline, CDR1 is SGDLS and CDR2 YYNGEE. CDR3 length: 10 amino acids. The CDR3 loop is CASGNTEAFF. The CDR3 region has the DNA TGTGCCAGCGGGAACACTGAAGCTTTCTTT. Variable domain in full (rest from reference TRBV9 and TRBJ1-1): DSGVTQTPKHLITATGQRVTLRCSPRSGDLSVYWYQQSLDQGLQFLIQYYNGEERAKGNILERFSAQQFPDLHSELNLSSLELGDSALYFCASGNTEAFFGQGTRLTVV.

V gene TRBV11-2 combines with J gene TRBJ2-3; D not certain. This CDR3 contains 14 residues. V lost 2 bases to trimming and J lost 5 bases, with 11 bases between them. Per the germline V gene, CDR1 is SGHAT and CDR2 is FQNNGV. The CDR3 loop is CASSLFGRIDTQYF. The CDR3 DNA follows: TGTGCCAGCAGCTTATTTGGAAGGATAGATACGCAGTATTTT.